This TCR beta chain was profiled in a study of blood T cell repertoires in COVID-19. Study overall: Material from acute and convalescent COVID-19 was sourced from the United States, Italy and Spain. Nucleic acid was either cDNA or gDNA, and it came from T cells, B-cell-depleted T cells, or PBMCs.

As handled by the study authors: How many nucleated cells were present was estimated from reference gene primer amplification. Sequenced by immunoSEQ multiplex PCR; TCRdb stores in-frame clones only, minus some. The V and J calls and clone size are taken from that table; D and trimming were inferred from the DNA. The sample contains approximately 140,000 clones, around nine tenths of which appear only once. The sample holds one count of this clone. The sample comprised peripheral blood. The receptor was derived from a man over 45 with active or convalescent COVID-19.

The CDR3 region is CASSSGTGGEKLFF. CDR3 bases: TGTGCCAGCAGCTCCGGGACAGGGGGAGAAAAACTGTTTTTT. The rearrangement links TRBV28 to TRBJ1-4, with TRBD1 identical over 11 bases. Germline V gene lookup returns CDR1 MDHEN and CDR2 SYDVKM. This CDR3 contains 14 residues. The ends lost 6 bases at V and 8 bases at J; junction bases unmatched: 5.